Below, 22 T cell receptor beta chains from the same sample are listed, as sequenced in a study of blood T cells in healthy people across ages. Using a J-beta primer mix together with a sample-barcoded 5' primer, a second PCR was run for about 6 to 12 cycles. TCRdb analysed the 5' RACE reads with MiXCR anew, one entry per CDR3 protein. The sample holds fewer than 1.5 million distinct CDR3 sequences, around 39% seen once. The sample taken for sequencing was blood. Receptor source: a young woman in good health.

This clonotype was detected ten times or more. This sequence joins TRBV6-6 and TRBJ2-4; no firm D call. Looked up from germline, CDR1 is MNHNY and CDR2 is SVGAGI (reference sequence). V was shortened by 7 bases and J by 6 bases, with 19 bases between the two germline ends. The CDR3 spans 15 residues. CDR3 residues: CASTFGGPSGNIQYF. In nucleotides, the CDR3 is TGTGCCAGCACCTTTGGTGGGCCCTCGGGAAACATTCAGTACTTC.

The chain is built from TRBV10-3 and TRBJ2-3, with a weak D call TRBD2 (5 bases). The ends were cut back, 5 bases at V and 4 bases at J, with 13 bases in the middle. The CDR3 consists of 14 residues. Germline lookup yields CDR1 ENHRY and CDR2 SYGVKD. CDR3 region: CAISPLTTSDTQYF. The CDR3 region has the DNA TGTGCCATCAGTCCCCTGACTACTTCAGATACGCAGTATTTT.

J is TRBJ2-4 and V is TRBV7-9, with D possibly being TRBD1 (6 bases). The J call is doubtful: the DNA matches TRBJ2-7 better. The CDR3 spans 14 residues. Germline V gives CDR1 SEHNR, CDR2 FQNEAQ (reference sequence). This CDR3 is CASSSSGHNYEQYF. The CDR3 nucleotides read TGTGCCAGCAGCTCTTCGGGACACAACTACGAGCAGTACTTC.

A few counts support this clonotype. DNA of the CDR3: TGTGCCAGCAGCGTTGGATGGCAGGGTGGCACTGAAGCTTTCTTT. Translating it yields CASSVGWQGGTEAFF. This rearrangement joins TRBV5-6 to TRBJ1-1; the D gene is possibly TRBD1 (5 bases). Trimming stripped 4 bases from V and 4 bases from J, with 17 bases between. From germline, CDR1 is SGHDT and CDR2 YYEEEE. CDR3 size: 15 residues.

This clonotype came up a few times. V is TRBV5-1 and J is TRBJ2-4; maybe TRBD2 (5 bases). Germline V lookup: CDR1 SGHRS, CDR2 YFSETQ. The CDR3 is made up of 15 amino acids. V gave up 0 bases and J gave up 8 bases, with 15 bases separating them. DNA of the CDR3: TGCGCCAGCAGCTTGGCGTTTTTCGGGAAGGACATTCAGTACTTC. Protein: CASSLAFFGKDIQYF. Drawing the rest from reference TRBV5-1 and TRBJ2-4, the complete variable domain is KAGVTQTPRYLIKTRGQQVTLSCSPISGHRSVSWYQQTPGQGLQFLFEYFSETQRNKGNFPGRFSGRQFSNSRSEMNVSTLELGDSALYLCASSLAFFGKDIQYFGAGTRLSVL.

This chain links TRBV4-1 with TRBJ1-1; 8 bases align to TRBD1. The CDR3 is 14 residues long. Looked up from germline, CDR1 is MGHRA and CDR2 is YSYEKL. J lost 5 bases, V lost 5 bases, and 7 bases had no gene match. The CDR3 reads CASSDAGGGTEAFF. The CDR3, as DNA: TGCGCCAGCAGCGACGCAGGGGGCGGGACTGAAGCTTTCTTT.

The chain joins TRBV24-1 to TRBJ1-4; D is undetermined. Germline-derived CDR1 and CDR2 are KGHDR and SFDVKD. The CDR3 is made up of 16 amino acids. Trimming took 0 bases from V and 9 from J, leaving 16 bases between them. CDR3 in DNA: TGTGCCACCAGTGATTTGCTGGGCAGATCAACGAAAAAACTGTTTTTT. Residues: CATSDLLGRSTKKLFF.

CDR3 in amino acids: CSARPAWQAYEQYF. CDR3 in DNA: TGCAGTGCTAGACCGGCCTGGCAGGCGTACGAGCAGTACTTC. The chain employs TRBV20-1 and TRBJ2-4, with unresolved D. The J call could be wrong; TRBJ2-7 is a better fit for the DNA end. CDR3 length: 14 amino acids. Looked up from germline, CDR1 is DFQATT and CDR2 is SNEGSKA (reference sequence).

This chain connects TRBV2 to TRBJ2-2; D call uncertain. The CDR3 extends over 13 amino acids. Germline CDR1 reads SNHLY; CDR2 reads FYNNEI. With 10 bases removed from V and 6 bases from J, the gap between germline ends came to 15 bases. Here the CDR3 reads CANRRASAGELFF. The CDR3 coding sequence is TGTGCCAACCGTAGAGCTTCGGCCGGGGAGCTGTTTTTT.

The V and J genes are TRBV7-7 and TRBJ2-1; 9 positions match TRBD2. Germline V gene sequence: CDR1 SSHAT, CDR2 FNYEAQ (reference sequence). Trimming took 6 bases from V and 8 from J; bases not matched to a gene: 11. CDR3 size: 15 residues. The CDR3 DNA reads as TGTGCCAGCAGTCCTGGGCTAGCGGGATTCGATGAGCAGTTCTTC. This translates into CASSPGLAGFDEQFF.

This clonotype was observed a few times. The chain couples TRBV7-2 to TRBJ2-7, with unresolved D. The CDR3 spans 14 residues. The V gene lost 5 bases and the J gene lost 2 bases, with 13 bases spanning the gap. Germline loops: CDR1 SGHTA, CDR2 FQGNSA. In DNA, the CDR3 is TGTGCCAGCAGCCCCTCGATCCTCACCTACGAGCAGTACTTC. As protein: CASSPSILTYEQYF. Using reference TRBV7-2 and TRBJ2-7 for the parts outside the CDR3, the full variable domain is GAGVSQSPSNKVTEKGKDVELRCDPISGHTALYWYRQSLGQGLEFLIYFQGNSAPDKSGLPSDRFSAERTGGSVSTLTIQRTQQEDSAVYLCASSPSILTYEQYFGPGTRLTVT.

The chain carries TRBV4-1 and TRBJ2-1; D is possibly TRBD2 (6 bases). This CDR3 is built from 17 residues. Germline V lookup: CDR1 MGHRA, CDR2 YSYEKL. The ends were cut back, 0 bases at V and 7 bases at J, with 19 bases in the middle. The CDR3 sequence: CASSQDEGAGSLNEQFF. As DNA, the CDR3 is TGCGCCAGCAGCCAAGATGAAGGCGCGGGGAGCCTAAATGAGCAGTTCTTC.

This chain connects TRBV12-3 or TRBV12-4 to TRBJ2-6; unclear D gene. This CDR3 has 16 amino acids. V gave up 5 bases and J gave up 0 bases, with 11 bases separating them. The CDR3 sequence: CASSPSGVSGANVLTF. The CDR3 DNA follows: TGTGCCAGCAGTCCCTCAGGCGTCTCTGGGGCCAACGTCCTGACTTTC.

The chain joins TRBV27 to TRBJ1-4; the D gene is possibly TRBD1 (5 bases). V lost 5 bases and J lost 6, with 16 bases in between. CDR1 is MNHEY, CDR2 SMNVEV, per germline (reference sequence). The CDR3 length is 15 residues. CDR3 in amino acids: CASSPQGALHEKLFF. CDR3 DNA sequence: TGTGCCAGCAGTCCTCAGGGAGCCTTGCATGAAAAACTGTTTTTT.

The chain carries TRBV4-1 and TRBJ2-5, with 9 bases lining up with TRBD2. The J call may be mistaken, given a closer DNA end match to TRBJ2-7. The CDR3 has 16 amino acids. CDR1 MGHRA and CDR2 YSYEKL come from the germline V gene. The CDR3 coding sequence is TGCGCCAGCAACCGAGGGGGAGCGGGAGGTATCTACGAGCAGTACTTC. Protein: CASNRGGAGGIYEQYF.

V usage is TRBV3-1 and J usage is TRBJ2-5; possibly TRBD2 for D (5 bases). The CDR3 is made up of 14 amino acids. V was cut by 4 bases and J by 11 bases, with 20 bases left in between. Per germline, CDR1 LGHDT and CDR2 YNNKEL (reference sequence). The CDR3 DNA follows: TGTGCCAGCAGCCGCCTGGGCGGGTACAATGAGCAGTACTTC. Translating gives CASSRLGGYNEQYF.

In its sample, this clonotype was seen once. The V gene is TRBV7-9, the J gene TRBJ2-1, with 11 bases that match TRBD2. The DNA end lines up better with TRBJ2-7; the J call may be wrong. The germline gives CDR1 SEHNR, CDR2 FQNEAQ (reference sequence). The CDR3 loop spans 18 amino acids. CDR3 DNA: TGTGCCAGCAGCTCCTTAGCGGGAGGGCCCATCATCCCGGATGAGCAGTACTTC. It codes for CASSSLAGGPIIPDEQYF.

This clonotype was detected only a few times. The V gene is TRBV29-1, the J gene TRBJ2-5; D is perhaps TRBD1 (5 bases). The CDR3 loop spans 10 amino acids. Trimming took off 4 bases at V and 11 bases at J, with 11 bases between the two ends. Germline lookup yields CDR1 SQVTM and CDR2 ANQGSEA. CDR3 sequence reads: CSVVGLEQYF. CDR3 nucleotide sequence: TGCAGCGTTGTGGGGCTAGAGCAGTACTTC.

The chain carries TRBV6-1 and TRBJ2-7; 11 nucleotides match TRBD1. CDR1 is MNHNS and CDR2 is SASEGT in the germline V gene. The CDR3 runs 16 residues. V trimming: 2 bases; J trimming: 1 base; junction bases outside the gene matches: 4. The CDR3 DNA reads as TGTGCCAGCAGTGAATTCGGGACAGGGGGTTCCTACGAGCAGTACTTC. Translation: CASSEFGTGGSYEQYF.

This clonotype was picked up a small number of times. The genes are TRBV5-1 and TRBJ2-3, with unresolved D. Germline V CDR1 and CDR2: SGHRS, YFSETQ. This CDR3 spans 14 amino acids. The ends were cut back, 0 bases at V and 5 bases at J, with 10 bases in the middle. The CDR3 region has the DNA TGCGCCAGCAGCTTGGCCCTCTCCGGAGATACGCAGTATTTT. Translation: CASSLALSGDTQYF.

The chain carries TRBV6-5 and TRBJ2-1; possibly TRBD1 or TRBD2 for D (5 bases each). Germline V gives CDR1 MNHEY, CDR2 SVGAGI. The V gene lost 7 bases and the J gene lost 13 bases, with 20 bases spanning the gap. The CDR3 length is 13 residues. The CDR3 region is CASNPGPGTGQFF. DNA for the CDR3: TGTGCCAGCAACCCGGGGCCCGGGACGGGACAGTTCTTC.

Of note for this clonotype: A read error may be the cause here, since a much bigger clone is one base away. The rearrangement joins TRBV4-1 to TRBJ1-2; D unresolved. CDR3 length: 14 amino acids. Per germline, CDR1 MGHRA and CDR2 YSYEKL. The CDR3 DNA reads TGCGCCAGCAGCCAGCCCCAGTTCAACTATGGCCACACCTTC. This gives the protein CASSQPQFNYGHTF.